The 6 T cell receptor beta chains reported below all come from one sample, sequenced in a study of blood T cell repertoires in COVID-19. TCRdb keeps only in-frame clones here, not all; method: immunoSEQ multiplex PCR. Among around 170,000 clones, around 89% were seen once, and the ten largest hold roughly 2.8%. Material: peripheral blood. Receptors originate from a man aged 55-75 years with acute or convalescent COVID-19.

This clone has a single count. The chain uses TRBV4-1 and TRBJ1-2, with D perhaps matching TRBD1 (5 bases). This CDR3 is built from 14 residues. The germline gives CDR1 MGHRA, CDR2 YSYEKL. Trimming shortened V by 4 bases and J by 1 base, and 10 bases separated the two germline ends. CDR3 residues: CASSRPGFNYGYTF. The DNA for the CDR3 is TGCGCCAGCAGCCGGCCAGGGTTTAACTATGGCTACACCTTC.

The genes are TRBV6-5 and TRBJ2-3; 12 bases agree with TRBD2. This CDR3 comprises 15 residues. In germline, CDR1 is MNHEY, CDR2 SVGAGI. The junction had 8 bases not matched to a gene; V was cut back by 7 bases and J by 6 bases. CDR3: CASTLLAGGRDTQYF. The DNA for the CDR3 is TGTGCCAGCACCCTCCTAGCGGGGGGGCGGGATACGCAGTATTTT.

V is TRBV27 and J is TRBJ1-1; D is perhaps TRBD1 (5 bases). The CDR3 has 13 residues. CDR1 and CDR2 from the germline V gene are MNHEY and SMNVEV (reference sequence). V dropped 5 bases and J dropped 11 bases, with 18 bases sitting between them. The CDR3 here is CASSPTGGVDAFF. The CDR3 DNA reads TGTGCCAGCAGTCCGACGGGAGGGGTTGATGCTTTCTTT.

The V and J genes are TRBV9 and TRBJ1-1, with D possibly being TRBD1 (5 bases). Germline CDR1 SGDLS, CDR2 YYNGEE. The V and J ends lost 1 base and 4 bases respectively, with 8 bases between them. This CDR3 has 13 residues. The CDR3 loop is CASSVRGGTEAFF. CDR3 nucleotides: TGTGCCAGCAGCGTAAGGGGCGGCACTGAAGCTTTCTTT.

This clone has just one count. The chain recombines TRBV7-2 with TRBJ1-1, with 8 bases that match TRBD1. CDR1 is SGHTA, CDR2 FQGNSA, per germline. The CDR3 sequence is 14 residues long. V dropped 5 bases and J dropped 4; count of bases not matched to a gene: 6. CDR3 in amino acids: CASSPAGGGTEAFF. DNA for the CDR3: TGTGCCAGCAGCCCAGCAGGGGGCGGCACTGAAGCTTTCTTT.

The V call is TRBV4-1, the J call TRBJ2-7, with a tentative D call TRBD1 (6 bases). This CDR3 spans 17 amino acids. The germline V and J ends were trimmed by 4 bases and 1 base, with 20 bases remaining between them. Germline CDR1 is MGHRA and CDR2 is YSYEKL. CDR3 sequence (DNA): TGCGCCAGCAGCCTTAGAATAACAGGGAGAGGATCCTACGAGCAGTACTTC. This encodes CASSLRITGRGSYEQYF.